This T cell receptor beta chain was profiled in a study of T cell responses to AZD1222 COVID-19 vaccine. Produced via immunoSEQ multiplex PCR; TCRdb's table is partial and in-frame only. The repertoire includes about 90,000 clones, around nine tenths of them detected once, and under 13% sits in the top ten. CDR3 size: 17 residues. V lost 0 bases, J lost 0 bases, and 12 bases lay in between. From germline, CDR1 is LGHNA and CDR2 YSLEER. The sequence derives from an adult in good health. This chain links TRBV4-3 with TRBJ1-5; tentatively, D is TRBD1 (5 bases). The sequences come from peripheral blood, collected on day 0 of MenACWY control vaccination. The CDR3 spells CASSQDGRGSSNQPQHF. Written as DNA, the CDR3 is TGCGCCAGCAGCCAAGATGGTAGGGGAAGTAGCAATCAGCCCCAGCATTTT.